A selection of T cell receptor beta chains follows, all from one sample in a study of blood T cells in healthy people across ages. From the 5' RACE reads, TCRdb called clonotypes with MiXCR, one entry per CDR3 protein. Of approximately 1.5 million distinct CDR3 sequences in the sample, roughly 43% were seen once. Sequenced: blood. All receptors derive from a woman aged 18-30 years in good health. CDR3s include the opening cysteine and the closing phenylalanine or tryptophan.

v_call: TRBV6-1
cdr3_length: 12
cdr3_aa: CATNVGVQPQHF

v_call: TRBV20-1
cdr3_length: 10
cdr3_aa: CSAREGRQFF

v_call: TRBV28
cdr3_length: 12
cdr3_aa: CASSLGTRELFF

v_call: TRBV4-1
cdr3_length: 16
cdr3_aa: CASSQTLAGASYEQYF

v_call: TRBV12-3/TRBV12-4
cdr3_length: 12
cdr3_aa: CASSTGPGELFF

v_call: TRBV5-1
cdr3_length: 14
cdr3_aa: CASSRDQQTDTQYF

v_call: TRBV6-1
cdr3_length: 16
cdr3_aa: CASSRRTGVSTDTQYF

v_call: TRBV7-2
cdr3_length: 13
cdr3_aa: CASSNSYTDTQYF

v_call: TRBV12-3/TRBV12-4
cdr3_length: 15
cdr3_aa: CASSLVEADTDTQYF

v_call: TRBV28
cdr3_length: 13
cdr3_aa: CASSSTGKNIQYF

v_call: TRBV7-2
cdr3_length: 17
cdr3_aa: CASSAQLARGSYNEQFF

v_call: TRBV11-2
cdr3_length: 14
cdr3_aa: CASSLPGKNTEAFF

v_call: TRBV6-1
cdr3_length: 16
cdr3_aa: CASSESRQGYHQPQHF

v_call: TRBV6-2/TRBV6-3
cdr3_length: 18
cdr3_aa: CASSPGTGGGLAKNIQYF

v_call: TRBV7-2
cdr3_length: 14
cdr3_aa: CASSIAGITDTQYF

v_call: TRBV25-1
cdr3_length: 14
cdr3_aa: CASKGQGFYTEAFF

v_call: TRBV20-1
cdr3_length: 14
cdr3_aa: CSANERGPEYEQYF

v_call: TRBV6-2/TRBV6-3
cdr3_length: 15
cdr3_aa: CASSYAGLAKNIQYF

v_call: TRBV27
cdr3_length: 15
cdr3_aa: CASSLMDRSNSPLHF

v_call: TRBV3-1
cdr3_length: 16
cdr3_aa: CASSQQGQANTGELFF

v_call: TRBV28
cdr3_length: 13
cdr3_aa: CATTLIAKNIQYF

v_call: TRBV4-3
cdr3_length: 15
cdr3_aa: CASSQDRTAGYGYTF

v_call: TRBV2
cdr3_length: 15
cdr3_aa: CASSPGAGIYNEQYF

v_call: TRBV7-2
cdr3_length: 17
cdr3_aa: CASSLNGGAGGPDTQYF

v_call: TRBV10-3
cdr3_length: 17
cdr3_aa: CAISDPGLASGANVLTF

v_call: TRBV6-6
cdr3_length: 12
cdr3_aa: CASKWSLDGYTF

v_call: TRBV3-1
cdr3_length: 17
cdr3_aa: CASSHEQEAPSTDTQYF

v_call: TRBV12-3/TRBV12-4
cdr3_length: 15
cdr3_aa: CASSLVSLSHNEQFF

v_call: TRBV4-3
cdr3_length: 14
cdr3_aa: CASSQVGRRYEQYF